The 15 T cell receptor beta chains listed next were all sequenced from one sample in a study of beta chain features in type 1 diabetes. As every portion of the isolated RNA was reverse transcribed, the sequencing read expressed TCRB transcripts. Measured with immunoSEQ multiplex PCR; TCRdb has only the in-frame clones, and not every one. The sample holds 200,000 to 250,000 clones, under 70% seen once. Specimen: naive CD4+ T cells from blood. These receptors were taken from a man under 40 in good health.

A few counts support this clone. The genes are TRBV28 and TRBJ2-3; 10 positions agree with TRBD2. V gave up 2 bases and J gave up 4 bases; unmatched junction bases: 3. CDR1 and CDR2 (germline): MDHEN, SYDVKM. This CDR3 is built from 15 residues. The CDR3 is CASSLLGTSADTQYF. The CDR3 DNA follows: TGTGCCAGCAGTTTACTAGGGACTAGCGCAGATACGCAGTATTTT. The full variable domain, with the rest looked up from reference TRBV28 and TRBJ2-3, is DVKVTQSSRYLVKRTGEKVFLECVQDMDHENMFWYRQDPGLGLRLIYFSYDVKMKEKGDIPEGYSVSREKKERFSLILESASTNQTSMYLCASSLLGTSADTQYFGPGTRLTVL.

The chain carries TRBV2 and TRBJ2-2; tentatively, D is TRBD1 (6 bases). Germline CDR1 is SNHLY and CDR2 is FYNNEI. This CDR3 comprises 12 residues. The V end lost 5 bases, the J end lost 6 bases, and 7 bases lay between the germline ends. The CDR3 loop is CASSTGSGELFF. CDR3 sequence (DNA): TGTGCCAGCAGTACAGGGTCCGGGGAGCTGTTTTTT.

The chain links TRBV9 to TRBJ2-7, with 8 bases that match TRBD1. CDR1 is SGDLS and CDR2 is YYNGEE in the germline V gene. J was trimmed by 3 bases and V by 3 bases; bases with no gene match: 5. CDR3 size: 14 residues. The CDR3 nucleotides are TGTGCCAGCAGCGGGGGGACAGGAGGCTACGAGCAGTACTTC. It codes for CASSGGTGGYEQYF.

A word on this clone: Other DNA sequences from this sample encode an identical CDR3 as well. The rearrangement links TRBV29-1 to TRBJ2-7, with TRBD1 identical over 8 bases. Trimming took 6 bases from V and 0 from J; bases not matched to a gene: 1. The CDR3 consists of 12 residues. Germline-derived CDR1 and CDR2 are SQVTM and ANQGSEA. The DNA for the CDR3 is TGCAGCGTAGGGACAGGCTCCTACGAGCAGTACTTC. This gives the protein CSVGTGSYEQYF.

This sequence joins TRBV9 and TRBJ2-1; D may be TRBD2 (5 bases). The ends were cut back, 3 bases at V and 3 bases at J, with 7 bases in the middle. This CDR3 contains 13 residues. Germline V CDR1 and CDR2: SGDLS, YYNGEE. CDR3 in amino acids: CASSAGGYNEQFF. CDR3 sequence (DNA): TGTGCCAGCAGCGCTGGAGGCTACAATGAGCAGTTCTTC.

This chain connects TRBV6-5 to TRBJ2-4, with a possible D match to TRBD2 (5 bases). CDR3 size: 16 residues. Trimming cost V 0 bases and J 1 base, with 10 bases left between them. Germline V gene lookup returns CDR1 MNHEY and CDR2 SVGAGI. In DNA form, the CDR3 reads TGTGCCAGCAGTTACTCGCGATCGGGGGCCAAAAACATTCAGTACTTC. The encoded protein is CASSYSRSGAKNIQYF.

The chain carries TRBV11-2 and TRBJ2-7, with 11 bases matching TRBD2. V lost 6 bases, J lost 4 bases, and 5 bases stayed unmatched. The CDR3 runs 14 residues. Germline values: CDR1 SGHAT, CDR2 FQNNGV. The CDR3 protein is CASSSGLAEYEQYF. CDR3 DNA: TGTGCCAGCAGTTCGGGACTAGCGGAGTACGAGCAGTACTTC.

The rearrangement joins TRBV15 to TRBJ2-1, with D maybe TRBD2 (5 bases). The CDR3 is 15 amino acids. In germline, CDR1 is LNHNV, CDR2 YYDKDF (reference sequence). Trimming shortened V by 3 bases and J by 2 bases, and 11 bases separated the two germline ends. CDR3 nucleotides: TGTGCCACCAGCAGGATGGGGAGCGCCTACAATGAGCAGTTCTTC. Its translation: CATSRMGSAYNEQFF.

The rearrangement joins TRBV30 to TRBJ2-5; tentative D call: TRBD2 (5 bases). The CDR3 is 13 amino acids. Trimming removed 0 bases at V and 5 bases at J, with 10 bases between. Germline lookup yields CDR1 GTSNPN and CDR2 SVGIG (reference sequence). The CDR3 sequence: CAWSVRERETQYF. CDR3 sequence (DNA): TGTGCCTGGAGTGTACGTGAGCGGGAGACCCAGTACTTC.

V is TRBV14 and J is TRBJ2-5; D not resolved. This CDR3 has 11 residues. Germline assignment: CDR1 SGHDN and CDR2 FVKESK. Trimming took 5 bases from V and 6 from J, leaving 7 bases between them. The CDR3 coding sequence is TGTGCCAGCAGCTCGTTCCAGACCCAGTACTTC. Encoded protein: CASSSFQTQYF.

The chain recombines TRBV18 with TRBJ2-3; 8 nucleotides match TRBD1. V lost 4 bases to trimming and J lost 4 bases; unmatched junction nucleotides: 1. This CDR3 region has 13 residues. Germline V gene data show CDR1 as KGHSH and CDR2 as LQKENI. In DNA form, the CDR3 reads TGTGCCAGCTCACAGGGACAGGCAGATACGCAGTATTTT. It is translated as CASSQGQADTQYF. The full variable domain, in which reference TRBV18 and TRBJ2-3 provide the parts outside the CDR3, is NAGVMQNPRHLVRRRGQEARLRCSPMKGHSHVYWYRQLPEEGLKFMVYLQKENIIDESGMPKERFSAEFPKEGPSILRIQQVVRGDSAAYFCASSQGQADTQYFGPGTRLTVL.

V gene TRBV5-6 combines with J gene TRBJ2-7, with 7 nucleotides matching TRBD2. Trimming at V came to 6 bases and at J to 2 bases, leaving 8 bases not matched to a gene. Germline assignment: CDR1 SGHDT and CDR2 YYEEEE. The CDR3 loop spans 14 amino acids. CDR3 residues: CASTPSGAPYEQYF. As DNA, the CDR3 is TGTGCCAGCACCCCCAGCGGGGCACCCTACGAGCAGTACTTC.

The V call is TRBV19, the J call TRBJ1-2, with a weak D call TRBD1 (6 bases). In germline, CDR1 is LNHDA, CDR2 SQIVND (reference sequence). CDR3 length: 14 residues. Trimming shortened V by 7 bases and J by 2 bases, and 14 bases separated the two germline ends. The CDR3 spells CASIRGTSNYGYTF. The DNA of the CDR3 is TGTGCCAGTATCCGCGGGACATCGAACTATGGCTACACCTTC.

This chain joins TRBV11-2 and TRBJ2-1; a weak D match, TRBD2 (5 bases). V lost 3 bases to trimming and J lost 0 bases, with 9 bases between them. Germline CDR1 and CDR2: SGHAT and FQNNGV. The CDR3 runs to 15 residues. This chain's CDR3 is CASSFWESSYNEQFF. The DNA for the CDR3 is TGTGCCAGCAGCTTCTGGGAGAGCTCCTACAATGAGCAGTTCTTC.

Only a few counts were recorded for this clone. The V gene is TRBV5-4, the J gene TRBJ2-7; TRBD2 agrees at 7 bases. With V trimmed by 4 bases and J by 4 bases, 8 bases remained unmatched. The CDR3 totals 14 residues. Germline V gene data show CDR1 as SGHNT and CDR2 as YYREEE (reference sequence). CDR3 bases: TGTGCCAGCAGCCCTACGGGACTAAATTACGAGCAGTACTTC. Protein product: CASSPTGLNYEQYF.